Listed below are T cell receptor beta chains from one sample, sequenced in a study of identical twins. TCRdb re-called the 5' RACE reads with MiXCR, one entry per CDR3 protein. The sample consists of hundreds of thousands of distinct CDR3 sequences, over 12% of them appearing once. Sequencing used memory (CD45RO+) T cells sorted from blood. These receptors all stem from a woman under 30 in good health. Each CDR3 is given with its conserved first and last residue. D genes are given only for firm matches. Expanded clones are given a class, and other clones once, few, many or no size at all.

>TRBD2|TRBV5-4|TRBJ2-3|NA|16
CASSMRSSGSTDTQYF
TGTGCCAGCAGCATGAGGTCTAGCGGTAGCACAGATACGCAGTATTTT
>TRBD2|TRBV10-2|TRBJ2-1|many|14
CASGRTSGYNEQFF
TGCGCCAGCGGGAGGACTAGCGGTTACAATGAGCAGTTCTTC
>NA|TRBV5-1|TRBJ1-1|many|14
CASSLGWGNTEAFF
TGCGCCAGCAGCTTGGGTTGGGGGAACACTGAAGCTTTCTTT
>NA|TRBV7-2|TRBJ1-2|many|15
CASSLVVGRIYGYTF
TGTGCCAGCAGCTTAGTGGTGGGCAGAATATATGGCTACACCTTC
>NA|TRBV7-2|TRBJ1-5|NA|16
CASSSGLFRVDQPQHF
TGTGCCAGCAGCTCCGGCCTCTTTCGGGTTGATCAGCCCCAGCATTTT
>NA|TRBV12-3/TRBV12-4|TRBJ1-3|many|14
CASSQGGAGNTIYF
TGTGCCAGCAGCCAAGGAGGGGCTGGAAACACCATATATTTT
>NA|TRBV3-1|TRBJ2-1|NA|12
CASSQVRVEQFF
TGTGCCAGCAGCCAAGTAAGGGTTGAGCAGTTCTTC
>NA|TRBV20-1|TRBJ2-2|few|14
CSAGNFHSTGELFF
TGCAGTGCTGGAAATTTCCACAGTACCGGGGAGCTGTTTTTT
>NA|TRBV20-1|TRBJ2-1|few|14
CSAPGGSSYNEQFF
TGCAGTGCTCCTGGGGGGAGCTCCTACAATGAGCAGTTCTTC
>NA|TRBV20-1|TRBJ2-3|few|13
CSASGTATDTQYF
TGCAGTGCCTCCGGGACCGCCACAGATACGCAGTATTTT
>NA|TRBV3-1|TRBJ2-3|few|13
CASSQDFPNTQYF
TGTGCCAGCAGCCAAGATTTCCCGAATACGCAGTATTTT
>TRBD1|TRBV12-3/TRBV12-4|TRBJ1-1|NA|13
CASRWDRWTEAFF
TGTGCCAGCAGATGGGACAGGTGGACTGAAGCTTTCTTT